This T cell receptor beta chain was obtained from a study of metastatic and nonmetastatic thyroid tumors. This clone has ten or more counts. Every patient was untreated before thyroid surgery. J gave up 6 bases and V 4 bases, and 6 bases lay outside the gene matches. This CDR3 spans 14 amino acids. The germline V gene has CDR1 DFQATT and CDR2 SNEGSKA (reference sequence). TCRdb used MiXCR to call clones anew from the PCR reads. The sample lists tens of thousands of clones, about 21% occurring once. The origin of this receptor is a male donor with papillary thyroid cancer or a benign thyroid nodule (not recorded which). Some clones in this sample may be carry-over from other donors' samples. The source material was blood. The chain uses TRBV20-1 and TRBJ2-1, with TRBD2 matching 10 bases. The CDR3 sequence: CSATGTSVSNEQFF. The CDR3 coding sequence is TGCAGTGCTACCGGGACTAGCGTGTCCAATGAGCAGTTCTTC.